The 4 T cell receptor beta chains below were found in one sample sequenced in a study of shared clonotypes between healthy human individuals. The assay was immunoSEQ multiplex PCR, and TCRdb's table has in-frame clones only and misses some. The repertoire holds more than 2 million clones, with 90% to 97% as singletons. The material sequenced was naive CD4+ T cells sorted from blood. The subset: CD45RA+ positively selected. The receptors here all came from a man in his late teens or twenties in good health.

Comments on this clone: This sample includes further DNA sequences coding for the same CDR3. The chain carries TRBV30 and TRBJ1-1; no reliable D call. The CDR3 contains 13 residues. V was shortened by 0 bases and J by 1 base, with 6 bases between the two germline ends. Germline V gene sequence: CDR1 GTSNPN, CDR2 SVGIG (reference sequence). CDR3 region: CAWSVPGNTEAFF. DNA for the CDR3: TGTGCCTGGAGTGTACCGGGGAACACTGAAGCTTTCTTT.

The rearrangement joins TRBV7-2 to TRBJ2-7; TRBD2 matches 8 bases. There are 15 residues in the CDR3. V lost 1 base, J lost 3 bases, and 5 bases stayed unmatched. Germline V lookup: CDR1 SGHTA, CDR2 FQGNSA. CDR3 DNA: TGTGCCAGCAGCTTAGAGACGGGAGGGTACTACGAGCAGTACTTC. This sequence encodes CASSLETGGYYEQYF.

The chain employs TRBV30 and TRBJ2-7; 8 positions match TRBD1. Germline V gene data show CDR1 as GTSNPN and CDR2 as SVGIG (reference sequence). J lost 3 bases, V lost 2 bases, and 6 bases had no gene match. The CDR3 covers 14 residues. DNA for the CDR3: TGTGCCTGGAGTCACTCGGGACAGGTCTACGAGCAGTACTTC. Protein product: CAWSHSGQVYEQYF.

The gene calls are TRBV6-5 and TRBJ2-7; TRBD2 matches at 10 bases. The CDR3 runs to 14 residues. CDR1 and CDR2 from the germline V gene are MNHEY and SVGAGI. Trimming removed 6 bases from V and 7 bases from J; junction bases left unmatched: 9. The CDR3 DNA reads as TGTGCCAGCAGCTCAGCGGGGGGGCTAGGAGAGCAGTACTTC. Amino acid sequence: CASSSAGGLGEQYF.